This is a list of T cell receptor beta chains from one sample in a study of blood T cell repertoires in COVID-19. Sequenced by immunoSEQ multiplex PCR; TCRdb stores in-frame clones only, minus some. The sample carries around 340,000 clones, around 88% recorded once. Specimen: peripheral blood. These receptors were obtained from a man aged 25 to 45 with active or convalescent COVID-19. The CDR3 runs from the conserved cysteine through the conserved F or W. Fields, in order: CDR3 length, J gene, V gene, CDR3 protein.

len: 16
j_gene: TRBJ2-7
v_gene: TRBV2
CDR3aa: CASPAEIAGEPYEQYF

len: 13
j_gene: TRBJ2-1
v_gene: TRBV6-5
CDR3aa: CASRQSSYNEQFF

len: 14
j_gene: TRBJ1-3
v_gene: TRBV6-2/TRBV6-3
CDR3aa: CASSPPNSGNTIYF

len: 18
j_gene: TRBJ2-7
v_gene: TRBV5-1
CDR3aa: CASTWTSGRVTTGGEQYF

len: 14
j_gene: TRBJ1-1
v_gene: TRBV6-5
CDR3aa: CASSYSTGFAEAFF

len: 15
j_gene: TRBJ2-1
v_gene: TRBV5-4
CDR3aa: CASSLTLAGGDEQFF

len: 13
j_gene: TRBJ1-5
v_gene: TRBV29-1
CDR3aa: CSVGTGRFQPQHF

len: 18
j_gene: TRBJ2-5
v_gene: TRBV5-1
CDR3aa: CASSVPSSGARYQETQYF

len: 22
j_gene: TRBJ1-1
v_gene: TRBV6-1
CDR3aa: CASSEARGIRDQGKLMNTEAFF

len: 14
j_gene: TRBJ2-7
v_gene: TRBV4-1
CDR3aa: CASSQDPRGPEQYF

len: 14
j_gene: TRBJ1-2
v_gene: TRBV6-5
CDR3aa: CASRADRGYYGYTF

len: 13
j_gene: TRBJ2-1
v_gene: TRBV6-5
CDR3aa: CASSGGPYNEQFF

len: 17
j_gene: TRBJ2-3
v_gene: TRBV7-9
CDR3aa: CASSFPGLAGAVDTQYF

len: 12
j_gene: TRBJ2-7
v_gene: TRBV12-3/TRBV12-4
CDR3aa: CASSLELYEQYF

len: 17
j_gene: TRBJ2-3
v_gene: TRBV3-1/TRBV3-2
CDR3aa: CASSQGNAGGLGNTQYF

len: 15
j_gene: TRBJ1-4
v_gene: TRBV30
CDR3aa: CAWSVRTGTNEKLFF

len: 13
j_gene: TRBJ1-5
v_gene: TRBV6-5
CDR3aa: CASSSAGHQPQHF

len: 14
j_gene: TRBJ2-1
v_gene: TRBV19
CDR3aa: CASTSGTYYNEQFF

len: 16
j_gene: TRBJ2-1
v_gene: TRBV11-3
CDR3aa: CASSPSGGQGINEQFF

len: 15
j_gene: TRBJ1-6
v_gene: TRBV3-1/TRBV3-2
CDR3aa: CASSPSGTMTSPLHF

len: 16
j_gene: TRBJ2-1
v_gene: TRBV7-3
CDR3aa: CASSLMVTSGRDEQFF

len: 17
j_gene: TRBJ2-3
v_gene: TRBV9
CDR3aa: CASSVRGQGGAGDTQYF

len: 17
j_gene: TRBJ2-1
v_gene: TRBV24-1
CDR3aa: CATSDQGTSGGANEQFF

len: 12
j_gene: TRBJ2-5
v_gene: TRBV7-9
CDR3aa: CASSLQGETQYF

len: 14
j_gene: TRBJ1-5
v_gene: TRBV20-1
CDR3aa: CSASPGVGNQPQHF

len: 16
j_gene: TRBJ1-5
v_gene: TRBV18
CDR3aa: CASSPQQGVGNQPQHF